The rows below give T cell receptor beta chains drawn from one sample of a study of shared clonotypes between healthy human individuals. TCRdb's table, derived via immunoSEQ multiplex PCR, lists solely in-frame clones and lacks some. The repertoire consists of approximately 2,300,000 clones, with 85% to 95% occurring once and the leading ten covering 0.37%. Material for sequencing was naive CD4+ T cells from PBMCs. These receptor sequences come from a man between 18 and 29 years old in good health. Some clones in this sample may be carry-over from other donors' samples. Both conserved end residues are part of each CDR3. D genes are given only for firm matches. Not every row has a clone size; where given, it reads once, few, many or a size class.

D,J,V,size,DNA,CDR3
TRBD1,TRBJ2-1,TRBV28,once,TGTGCCAGCAGTTCCTTCCCGGGACAGGGGGCGCGGAATGAGCAGTTCTTC,CASSSFPGQGARNEQFF
-,TRBJ2-1,TRBV20-1,once,TGCAGTGCCCCCCGACGTCCTGAGCAGTTCTTC,CSAPRRPEQFF
-,TRBJ1-1,TRBV5-1,-,TGCGCCAGCAGCTTGGCGGTTACAGGTAACACTGAAGCTTTCTTT,CASSLAVTGNTEAFF
-,TRBJ1-4,TRBV7-2,once,TGTGCCAGCAGCTTATTTGAAAAACTGTTTTTT,CASSLFEKLFF
-,TRBJ1-2,TRBV28,-,TGTGCCAGCAGTTCTCTCGCGGGGGGCAGGGCTGGCTACACCTTC,CASSSLAGGRAGYTF
-,TRBJ1-1,TRBV28,-,TGTGCCAGCAGTGGAAGGGGACGTGCGAACACTGAAGCTTTCTTT,CASSGRGRANTEAFF
-,TRBJ1-5,TRBV7-2,-,TGTGCCAGCAGCTATACGGGGGGAGGGAATCAGCCCCAGCATTTT,CASSYTGGGNQPQHF
-,TRBJ2-7,TRBV15,-,TGTGCCACCAGTTGGACTCAGGCCTACGAGCAGTACTTC,CATSWTQAYEQYF
TRBD1,TRBJ1-1,TRBV28,-,TGTGCCAGCAGTTTATACAGGGGACCCACTGAAGCTTTCTTT,CASSLYRGPTEAFF
-,TRBJ2-7,TRBV19,-,TGTGCCAGTAGTGTCCCGGGACACGCTGTCTACGAGCAGTACTTC,CASSVPGHAVYEQYF
-,TRBJ2-1,TRBV29-1,-,TGCAGCGTCCCCCGACAGGCTTCAATCTACAATGAGCAGTTCTTC,CSVPRQASIYNEQFF
-,TRBJ2-7,TRBV30,-,TGTGCCCGGACCCTTCCCGGGACGGCGACCTCCTACGAGCAGTACTTC,CARTLPGTATSYEQYF
TRBD2,TRBJ2-7,TRBV5-6,-,TGTGCCAGCAGCTACGGACTAGCGGGAGGGAGCTCCTACGAGCAGTACTTC,CASSYGLAGGSSYEQYF
-,TRBJ1-1,TRBV2,-,TGTGCCAGCAGGCGTGCACCTGAAAGGGGCACTGAAGCTTTCTTT,CASRRAPERGTEAFF
-,TRBJ2-1,TRBV27,-,TGTGCCAGCAGTTTGACTGCTTCCTACAATGAGCAGTTCTTC,CASSLTASYNEQFF
TRBD1,TRBJ2-5,TRBV28,-,TGTGCCAGCGACACCGGGACAGGGCGGACAAAGTACTTC,CASDTGTGRTKYF
-,TRBJ2-3,TRBV7-6,-,TGTGCCAGCAGGATACGGGGGCTTAGCACAGATACGCAGTATTTT,CASRIRGLSTDTQYF
-,TRBJ1-2,TRBV6-5,-,TGTGCCAGCAGTGTGACAGGTCAGACGAACTATGGCTACACCTTC,CASSVTGQTNYGYTF
-,TRBJ2-7,TRBV5-6,-,TGTGCCAGCAGCTTGGGGGATGCGGCTACCTACGAGCAGTACTTC,CASSLGDAATYEQYF
-,TRBJ2-3,TRBV7-9,-,TGTGCCAGCAGCTTAGCGGGAGCAGCAGATACGCAGTATTTT,CASSLAGAADTQYF
-,TRBJ2-1,TRBV2,-,TGTGCCAGCCTGGGGACCATCTACAATGAGCAGTTCTTC,CASLGTIYNEQFF
TRBD2,TRBJ2-7,TRBV5-5,-,TGTGCCAGCAGCTTGGGACGAGGCGGGAGGGCCGTCGAGCAGTACTTC,CASSLGRGGRAVEQYF
TRBD1,TRBJ1-2,TRBV19,-,TGTGCCAGTAGTATAGTCGGGACAGGGTGGATCTATGGCTACACCTTC,CASSIVGTGWIYGYTF
-,TRBJ2-7,TRBV5-1,-,TGCGCCAGCAGCCCCACCTTTACCTCCTACGAGCAGTACTTC,CASSPTFTSYEQYF
-,TRBJ2-4,TRBV5-5,-,TGTGCCAGCAGACCAGGACCGTACAAAAACATTCAGTACTTC,CASRPGPYKNIQYF
-,TRBJ2-3,TRBV5-1,-,TGCGCCAGCAGCTCCGGAGCAGCGGGTGGTACGCAGTATTTT,CASSSGAAGGTQYF
TRBD1,TRBJ1-2,TRBV27,-,TGTGCCAGCAGTTCGGACAGGGTAATAGCTAACTATGGCTACACCTTC,CASSSDRVIANYGYTF
TRBD1,TRBJ2-3,TRBV5-4,-,TGTGCCAGCAGCTCAGGACAGGGGGTTGCTACGCAGTATTTT,CASSSGQGVATQYF
-,TRBJ1-2,TRBV20-1,-,TGCAGTGCTTCACCAATCTATGGCTACACCTTC,CSASPIYGYTF
TRBD2,TRBJ2-4,TRBV4-1,-,TGCGCCAGCAGCCTCCACCGTGGGACTAGCGGGCCGGGGAACATTCAGTACTTC,CASSLHRGTSGPGNIQYF
-,TRBJ2-7,TRBV5-6,-,TGTGCCAGCAGCTTGGACCCTCCGAGTGTCGAGCAGTACTTC,CASSLDPPSVEQYF
-,TRBJ1-1,TRBV7-3,few,TGTGCCAGCAGCTCCAACACGAACACTGAAGCTTTCTTT,CASSSNTNTEAFF
TRBD1,TRBJ2-3,TRBV11-3,-,TGTGCCAGCAGCTTATCAGGGGGTGAGACAGATACGCAGTATTTT,CASSLSGGETDTQYF
-,TRBJ1-3,TRBV18,-,TGTGCCAGCTCACCCTGGGGGGCAGTTAACGGAAACACCATATATTTT,CASSPWGAVNGNTIYF
-,TRBJ2-7,TRBV5-4,-,TGTGCCAGCAGCCACGAAGGACTGAGCTACGAGCAGTACTTC,CASSHEGLSYEQYF
-,TRBJ2-7,TRBV29-1,-,TGCAGCGTTGCCACAAGACTAAGAGATCCCTACGAGCAGTACTTC,CSVATRLRDPYEQYF
-,TRBJ2-5,TRBV6-1,-,TGTGCCAGCAGTGCTGTCATTCTAACTGGGGGAGAGACCCAGTACTTC,CASSAVILTGGETQYF
-,TRBJ1-1,TRBV6-6,-,TGTGCCAGCAGTTACTACGGGGGCACTGAAGCTTTCTTT,CASSYYGGTEAFF
-,TRBJ2-1,TRBV29-1,-,TGCAGCGTTGACCCCCACATATCCCCCGGCACCTACAATGAGCAGTTCTTC,CSVDPHISPGTYNEQFF